Presented here are 20 T cell receptor beta chains from one specimen sequenced in a study of shared clonotypes between healthy human individuals. Naive CD8 cells lacked CD45RO and underwent positive selection for CCR7, leaving out terminally differentiated effector memory CD45RA+ cells. Assay: immunoSEQ multiplex PCR; the TCRdb copy retains only in-frame clones and omits some. The sample has millions of clones, around 96% seen once; the top ten hold 0.85% to 1.3%. Material: naive CD8+ T cells sorted from blood. These receptors were collected from a man aged 18 to 30 in good health.

The chain uses TRBV10-1 and TRBJ2-2; the D is unclear. This CDR3 has 13 residues. V lost 1 base and J 3 bases, leaving 3 bases between the germline ends. CDR1 and CDR2 (germline): WNHNN, SYGVQD (reference sequence). CDR3 sequence (DNA): TGCGCCAGCAGTGAGTTGCACACCGGGGAGCTGTTTTTT. Translation: CASSELHTGELFF.

The chain combines TRBV19 with TRBJ1-5; possible D gene TRBD1, 5 bases. Trimming took off 0 bases at V and 6 bases at J, with 12 bases between the two ends. The CDR3 covers 15 residues. From germline, CDR1 is LNHDA and CDR2 SQIVND (reference sequence). The CDR3 DNA sequence: TGTGCCAGTAGTATAGATCGGGAGGGGATTCAGCCCCAGCATTTT. Translation gives CASSIDREGIQPQHF.

This chain links TRBV19 with TRBJ2-1; 9 bases fit TRBD1. Germline V gene lookup returns CDR1 LNHDA and CDR2 SQIVND (reference sequence). V dropped 3 bases and J dropped 4; count of bases not matched to a gene: 4. The CDR3 covers 15 residues. The CDR3 protein is CASSMGTGQYNEQFF. Written as DNA, the CDR3 is TGTGCCAGTAGTATGGGGACAGGGCAATACAATGAGCAGTTCTTC.

This clone has just one count. This chain connects TRBV28 to TRBJ2-3; D gene unclear. Germline assignment: CDR1 MDHEN and CDR2 SYDVKM. CDR3 size: 11 residues. V was shortened by 9 bases and J by 2 bases, with 6 bases between the two germline ends. CDR3 loop: CASGPTDTQYF. The CDR3 DNA is TGTGCCAGTGGGCCCACAGATACGCAGTATTTT.

The rearrangement uses TRBV28 and TRBJ1-6; D is unclear. CDR1 and CDR2 from the germline V gene are MDHEN and SYDVKM. The CDR3 totals 18 residues. The V end was cut by 5 bases, the J end by 0 bases, with 17 bases between. CDR3: CASSTPFEESSYNSPLHF. The CDR3 DNA reads TGTGCCAGCAGTACCCCTTTTGAAGAGAGCTCCTATAATTCACCCCTCCACTTT.

This clone was recorded once. Other DNA sequences within the sample encode an identical CDR3. The chain couples TRBV13 to TRBJ2-3; D call uncertain. The CDR3 is 12 amino acids. In germline, CDR1 is PRHDT, CDR2 FYEKMQ (reference sequence). The ends were cut back, 2 bases at V and 3 bases at J, with 3 bases in the middle. For the CDR3, the DNA is TGTGCCAGCAGCTTAATAACAGATACGCAGTATTTT. It translates to CASSLITDTQYF. Full variable domain (remainder filled in from reference TRBV13 and TRBJ2-3): AAGVIQSPRHLIKEKRETATLKCYPIPRHDTVYWYQQGPGQDPQFLISFYEKMQSDKGSIPDRFSAQQFSDYHSELNMSSLELGDSALYFCASSLITDTQYFGPGTRLTVL.

This sequence joins TRBV14 and TRBJ1-2, with D perhaps matching TRBD1 (6 bases). Trimming left V 3 bases short and J 5 bases short, with 10 bases between. This CDR3 comprises 13 residues. The germline gives CDR1 SGHDN, CDR2 FVKESK. The CDR3 sequence is CASSQDSGYGYTF. CDR3 bases: TGTGCCAGCAGCCAGGACAGTGGTTATGGCTACACCTTC.

About this clone itself: The same CDR3 can be traced to other DNA sequences in this sample. The chain is built from TRBV4-1 and TRBJ2-7, with a possible D match to TRBD2 (5 bases). The CDR3 loop spans 14 amino acids. CDR1 is MGHRA, CDR2 YSYEKL, per germline. V was shortened by 4 bases and J by 0 bases, with 10 bases between the two germline ends. Here the CDR3 reads CASSPSGVSYEQYF. The CDR3 DNA follows: TGCGCCAGCAGCCCATCCGGGGTCTCCTACGAGCAGTACTTC.

V is TRBV5-1 and J is TRBJ2-3; a weak D match, TRBD1 (6 bases). The CDR3 consists of 16 residues. V dropped 0 bases and J dropped 7 bases, with 18 bases sitting between them. CDR1 is SGHRS and CDR2 is YFSETQ in the germline V gene. The CDR3 reads CASSLAKDSQDYTQYF. In DNA, the CDR3 is TGCGCCAGCAGCTTGGCGAAGGACAGCCAGGATTATACGCAGTATTTT. The whole variable domain, remainder taken from reference TRBV5-1 and TRBJ2-3, is KAGVTQTPRYLIKTRGQQVTLSCSPISGHRSVSWYQQTPGQGLQFLFEYFSETQRNKGNFPGRFSGRQFSNSRSEMNVSTLELGDSALYLCASSLAKDSQDYTQYFGPGTRLTVL.

Regarding this clone: Other DNA sequences from this sample encode an identical CDR3 as well. The chain couples TRBV5-4 to TRBJ2-7; 8 bases fit TRBD1. The CDR3 has 15 amino acids. The germline gives CDR1 SGHNT, CDR2 YYREEE (reference sequence). V lost 4 bases, J lost 1 base, and 7 bases stayed unmatched. The DNA for the CDR3 is TGTGCCAGCAGCCATGGACAGGGCTTGTCCTACGAGCAGTACTTC. Its protein product is CASSHGQGLSYEQYF.

The rearrangement links TRBV27 to TRBJ2-2; TRBD2 matches at 10 bases. Germline-derived CDR1 and CDR2 are MNHEY and SMNVEV (reference sequence). Losses at the gene ends were 2 bases for V and 0 bases for J; bases not matched to a gene: 3. The CDR3 spans 17 residues. The CDR3 nucleotides are TGTGCCAGCAGTTTAGTAGCGGGGGGTCCGAACACCGGGGAGCTGTTTTTT. This sequence encodes CASSLVAGGPNTGELFF.

This chain links TRBV19 with TRBJ2-1; possibly TRBD2 for D (6 bases). Trimming stripped 0 bases from V and 3 bases from J, with 12 bases between. The CDR3 has 16 amino acids. The germline V gene has CDR1 LNHDA and CDR2 SQIVND (reference sequence). The CDR3 reads CASSIDGGTFYNEQFF. In DNA, the CDR3 is TGTGCCAGTAGTATAGATGGCGGGACCTTCTACAATGAGCAGTTCTTC. Variable domain in full (rest from reference TRBV19 and TRBJ2-1): DGGITQSPKYLFRKEGQNVTLSCEQNLNHDAMYWYRQDPGQGLRLIYYSQIVNDFQKGDIAEGYSVSREKKESFPLTVTSAQKNPTAFYLCASSIDGGTFYNEQFFGPGTRLTVL.

The chain is built from TRBV13 and TRBJ1-4, with unresolved D. Per germline, CDR1 PRHDT and CDR2 FYEKMQ (reference sequence). Trimming removed 1 base at V and 3 bases at J, with 3 bases between. The CDR3 covers 13 residues. CDR3 sequence (DNA): TGTGCCAGCAGCTTAGCGGCTAATGAAAAACTGTTTTTT. Protein product: CASSLAANEKLFF.

J is TRBJ2-1 and V is TRBV13, with 10 positions matching TRBD2. The CDR3 covers 15 residues. Germline trimming cut 6 bases from V and 8 bases from J; bases unmatched to any gene: 10. Germline V gives CDR1 PRHDT, CDR2 FYEKMQ (reference sequence). The CDR3 loop reads CASRLPSGGAYEQFF. The DNA for the CDR3 is TGTGCCAGCAGACTCCCCAGCGGGGGGGCCTATGAGCAGTTCTTC. Full variable domain (missing parts from reference TRBV13 and TRBJ2-1): AAGVIQSPRHLIKEKRETATLKCYPIPRHDTVYWYQQGPGQDPQFLISFYEKMQSDKGSIPDRFSAQQFSDYHSELNMSSLELGDSALYFCASRLPSGGAYEQFFGPGTRLTVL.

The chain recombines TRBV27 with TRBJ2-5; D is perhaps TRBD2 (7 bases). The CDR3 length is 16 residues. V lost 0 bases and J 2 bases, leaving 13 bases between the germline ends. CDR1 and CDR2 (germline): MNHEY, SMNVEV (reference sequence). This CDR3 reads CASSLSGRGYQETQYF. The CDR3 DNA is TGTGCCAGCAGTTTATCGGGGAGGGGGTATCAAGAGACCCAGTACTTC.

V gene TRBV10-3 combines with J gene TRBJ2-2; 11 nucleotides agree with TRBD1. In germline, CDR1 is ENHRY, CDR2 SYGVKD. This CDR3 region has 17 residues. The junction had 9 bases not matched to a gene; V was cut back by 2 bases and J by 7 bases. CDR3 sequence (DNA): TGTGCCATCAGTGAGACAGGACAGGGGGCGCAGTACGGGGAGCTGTTTTTT. Its translation: CAISETGQGAQYGELFF.

This chain joins TRBV4-3 and TRBJ2-7; TRBD2 agrees at 12 bases. V shed 4 bases and J 2 bases; nucleotides not matched to a gene: 3. Looked up from germline, CDR1 is LGHNA and CDR2 is YSLEER. This CDR3 is 15 amino acids long. CDR3: CASSPLAGGTYEQYF. In nucleotides, the CDR3 is TGCGCCAGCAGCCCACTAGCGGGAGGCACCTACGAGCAGTACTTC.

The chain uses TRBV28 and TRBJ2-7, with D perhaps TRBD1 or TRBD2 (6 bases each). Germline assignment: CDR1 MDHEN and CDR2 SYDVKM. The CDR3 spans 14 residues. V shed 5 bases and J shed 9 bases, with 20 bases lying between them. CDR3: CASSVQPGGEGQYF. CDR3 sequence (DNA): TGTGCCAGCAGTGTACAACCCGGGGGCGAAGGGCAGTACTTC. Complete variable domain (other parts from reference TRBV28 and TRBJ2-7): DVKVTQSSRYLVKRTGEKVFLECVQDMDHENMFWYRQDPGLGLRLIYFSYDVKMKEKGDIPEGYSVSREKKERFSLILESASTNQTSMYLCASSVQPGGEGQYFGPGTRLTVT.

The rearrangement links TRBV19 to TRBJ2-2; D unresolved. Looked up from germline, CDR1 is LNHDA and CDR2 is SQIVND (reference sequence). Between the trimmed V and J ends, which lost 8 bases and 1 base, there was a span of 5 bases. The length of the CDR3 is 12 residues. CDR3 residues: CASLQNTGELFF. Written as DNA, the CDR3 is TGTGCCAGTCTCCAGAACACCGGGGAGCTGTTTTTT. The entire variable domain, with the rest obtained from reference TRBV19 and TRBJ2-2, is as follows: DGGITQSPKYLFRKEGQNVTLSCEQNLNHDAMYWYRQDPGQGLRLIYYSQIVNDFQKGDIAEGYSVSREKKESFPLTVTSAQKNPTAFYLCASLQNTGELFFGEGSRLTVL.

The V call is TRBV25-1, the J call TRBJ2-4, with a tentative D call TRBD2 (5 bases). V was shortened by 4 bases and J by 5 bases, with 12 bases between the two germline ends. CDR1 is MGHDK and CDR2 is SYGVNS in the germline V gene. The CDR3 covers 14 residues. This CDR3 reads CASSVPGRENIQYF. The CDR3 DNA reads as TGTGCCAGCAGTGTCCCGGGAAGGGAAAACATTCAGTACTTC. Full variable domain (rest looked up from reference TRBV25-1 and TRBJ2-4): EADIYQTPRYLVIGTGKKITLECSQTMGHDKMYWYQQDPGMELHLIHYSYGVNSTEKGDLSSESTVSRIRTEHFPLTLESARPSHTSQYLCASSVPGRENIQYFGAGTRLSVL.